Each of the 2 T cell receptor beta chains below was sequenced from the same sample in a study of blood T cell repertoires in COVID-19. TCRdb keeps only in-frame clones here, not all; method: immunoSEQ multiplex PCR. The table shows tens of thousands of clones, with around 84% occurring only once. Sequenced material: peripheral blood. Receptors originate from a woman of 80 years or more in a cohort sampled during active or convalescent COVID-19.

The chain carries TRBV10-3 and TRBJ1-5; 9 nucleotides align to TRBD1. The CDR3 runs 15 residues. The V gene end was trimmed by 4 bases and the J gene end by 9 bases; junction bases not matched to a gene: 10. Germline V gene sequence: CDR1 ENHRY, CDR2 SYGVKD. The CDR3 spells CAISAGTGTLWPQHF. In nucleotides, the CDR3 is TGTGCCATCAGTGCTGGGACAGGGACTCTATGGCCCCAGCATTTT.

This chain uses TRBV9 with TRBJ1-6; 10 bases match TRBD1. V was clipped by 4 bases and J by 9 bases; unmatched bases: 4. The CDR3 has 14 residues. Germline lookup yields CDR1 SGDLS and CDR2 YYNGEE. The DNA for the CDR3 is TGTGCCAGCAGCAAGGGACAGGGGAGTTCACCCCTCCACTTT. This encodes CASSKGQGSSPLHF.